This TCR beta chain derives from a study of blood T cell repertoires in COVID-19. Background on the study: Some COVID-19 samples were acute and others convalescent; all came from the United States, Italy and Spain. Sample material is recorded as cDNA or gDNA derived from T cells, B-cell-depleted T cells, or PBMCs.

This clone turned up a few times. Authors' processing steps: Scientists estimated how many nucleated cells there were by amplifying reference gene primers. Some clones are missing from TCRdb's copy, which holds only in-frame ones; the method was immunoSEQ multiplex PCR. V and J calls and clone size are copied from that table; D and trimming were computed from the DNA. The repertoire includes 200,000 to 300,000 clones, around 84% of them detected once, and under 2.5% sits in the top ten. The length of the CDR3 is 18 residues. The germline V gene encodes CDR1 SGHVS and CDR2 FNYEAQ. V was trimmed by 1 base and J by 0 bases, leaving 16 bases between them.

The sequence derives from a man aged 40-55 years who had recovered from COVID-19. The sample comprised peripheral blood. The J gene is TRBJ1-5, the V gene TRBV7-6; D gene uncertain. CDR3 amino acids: CASSLGGGQPYSNQPQHF. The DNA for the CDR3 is TGTGCCAGCAGCTTAGGTGGCGGGCAGCCCTATAGCAATCAGCCCCAGCATTTT.